This T cell receptor (beta chain) was sequenced in a study of beta chain features in type 1 diabetes. Findings and caveats of the study: PCR could preferentially amplify shorter templates, alike in patients and controls. There was a moderate but significant shortening of TCRB CDR3s in all four CD4+ subsets of Type 1 diabetes patients. cDNA sequencing could over-represent cells with high TCR expression.

The CDR3 is 11 amino acids. Germline CDR1 is DFQATT and CDR2 is SNEGSKA (reference sequence). There are a few counts of this clone. The antigen is unknown. A junction end diverges from the germline sequence, so it may reflect a read error. The whole isolated RNA underwent reverse transcription, so sequencing captured expressed TCRB transcripts. This table comes from immunoSEQ multiplex PCR, and its TCRdb copy is limited to in-frame clones, with some not included. This table has 300,000 to 350,000 clones, about 13% appearing once. The gene calls are TRBV20-1 and TRBJ1-1; 7 nucleotides align to TRBD1. What was sequenced was naive CD4+ T cells from blood. The origin of this receptor is a woman between 18 and 29 years old with type 1 diabetes. CDR3 region: CSAGDRAEAFF. The CDR3 DNA reads TGCAGTGCTGGAGACAGGGCTGAAGCTTTCTTT.